The clone carrying this T cell receptor beta chain was counted only a few times. These data originate in a study of T-cell memory formation after mild COVID-19. 5'RACE primed at constant segments yielded TCR alpha and TCR beta cDNA libraries bearing sample barcodes and UMIs. TCRdb re-derived calls from the 5' RACE reads in MiXCR, one entry per CDR3 protein. The sample has roughly 250,000 distinct CDR3 sequences, less than 20% seen once; the top ten hold approximately 3.5%. V shed 4 bases, J shed 4 bases, and the junction held 8 bases outside the gene matches. This CDR3 is built from 15 residues. Germline CDR1 MDHEN, CDR2 SYDVKM.

The sample consisted of PBMCs or a T cell subset sorted from them (not recorded which). This TCR was recovered from a man between 18 and 29 years old who had mild COVID-19 (a few samples of this study predate the infection). Cell type and time point are not known. The chain uses TRBV28 and TRBJ2-5; 8 nucleotides line up with TRBD2. The CDR3 DNA follows: TGTGCCAGCAGTTCATCCGGACTAGCCGGAGAGACCCAGTACTTC. Its protein product is CASSSSGLAGETQYF.